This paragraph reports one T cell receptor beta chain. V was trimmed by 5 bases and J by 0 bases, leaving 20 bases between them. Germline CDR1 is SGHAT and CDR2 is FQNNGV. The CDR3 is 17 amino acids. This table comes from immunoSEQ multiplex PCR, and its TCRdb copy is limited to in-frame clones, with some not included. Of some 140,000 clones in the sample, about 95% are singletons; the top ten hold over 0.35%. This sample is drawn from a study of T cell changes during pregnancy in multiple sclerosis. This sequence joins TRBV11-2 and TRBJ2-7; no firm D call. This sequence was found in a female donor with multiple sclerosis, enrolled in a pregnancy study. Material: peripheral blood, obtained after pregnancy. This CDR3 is CASSPSRLLMFSYEQYF. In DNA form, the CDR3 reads TGTGCCAGCAGCCCGTCCCGACTGTTGATGTTCTCCTACGAGCAGTACTTC.